Below are 25 T cell receptor beta chains sequenced from a single sample in a study of T cells after posttransplantation cyclophosphamide. Profiling relied on immunoSEQ multiplex PCR, and the TCRdb table lists in-frame clones only, not all of them. The table shows approximately 1,400 clones, with 77% occurring only once. Treatment was busulfan-fludarabine conditioning, a marrow graft, and cyclophosphamide on days +3 and +4. This specimen consisted of CD4+ T cells sorted from PBMCs, obtained after allogeneic stem cell transplant with posttransplant cyclophosphamide. The receptor source for this set is a male patient in his fifties who received an allogeneic stem cell transplant from an unrelated donor, was CMV-positive, and had acute GVHD only. The T cells may partly be graft donor cells.

This sequence joins TRBV30 and TRBJ1-5; maybe TRBD1 (6 bases). V dropped 0 bases and J dropped 7 bases, with 19 bases sitting between them. The germline CDR1 and CDR2 sequences are GTSNPN and SVGIG (reference sequence). This CDR3 comprises 16 residues. In DNA form, the CDR3 reads TGTGCCTGGAGTGTACCTGGGGGCAGGGGAAGGCAGCCCCAGCATTTT. Translated: CAWSVPGGRGRQPQHF.

The CDR3: CASSLSGDQPQHF. The CDR3 coding sequence is TGTGCCAGCAGCTTGTCGGGGGATCAGCCCCAGCATTTT. The chain carries TRBV7-9 and TRBJ1-5; the D gene is possibly TRBD1 (5 bases). Trimming shortened V by 3 bases and J by 5 bases, and 8 bases separated the two germline ends. CDR3 size: 13 residues. Looked up from germline, CDR1 is SEHNR and CDR2 is FQNEAQ (reference sequence).

The rearrangement joins TRBV30 to TRBJ2-3; TRBD1 aligns across 8 bases. V was clipped by 2 bases and J by 7 bases; unmatched bases: 11. Germline CDR1 reads GTSNPN; CDR2 reads SVGIG (reference sequence). This CDR3 contains 15 residues. CDR3 sequence (DNA): TGTGCCTGGAGTTCCCGGGACAGGCCAACAAATACGCAGTATTTT. Translation: CAWSSRDRPTNTQYF.

The J gene is TRBJ1-2, the V gene TRBV7-2, with 7 nucleotides matching TRBD1. The CDR3 sequence is 13 residues long. Trimming took 5 bases from V and 4 from J; bases not matched to a gene: 4. In germline, CDR1 is SGHTA, CDR2 FQGNSA. The DNA for the CDR3 is TGTGCCAGCAGCCCACGGGACAGCTATGGCTACACCTTC. Protein sequence: CASSPRDSYGYTF.

The chain couples TRBV6-5 to TRBJ2-7; 11 bases are shared with TRBD2. The germline V gene encodes CDR1 MNHEY and CDR2 SVGAGI. Losses at the gene ends were 6 bases for V and 5 bases for J; bases not matched to a gene: 6. The CDR3 is 14 residues long. The CDR3 here is CASRTSGSTHEQYF. In DNA form, the CDR3 reads TGTGCCAGCAGAACTAGCGGGAGTACCCACGAGCAGTACTTC.

The J gene is TRBJ1-1, the V gene TRBV27; a weak D match, TRBD1 (6 bases). The germline V gene encodes CDR1 MNHEY and CDR2 SMNVEV (reference sequence). This CDR3 region has 14 residues. With 5 bases removed from V and 1 base from J, the gap between germline ends came to 11 bases. As DNA, the CDR3 is TGTGCCAGCAGTCCACAGGGTACGAACACTGAAGCTTTCTTT. This encodes CASSPQGTNTEAFF.

This clone was recorded once. At one end the junction does not follow the germline gene, possibly because of a read error. The rearrangement uses TRBV2 and TRBJ1-6; 10 bases match TRBD1. Germline V CDR1 and CDR2: SNHLY, FYNNEI. The CDR3 runs to 14 residues. The CDR3 reads CANSEGQGELPLHF. Written as DNA, the CDR3 is TGTGCCAACAGTGAAGGACAGGGGGAACTACCCCTCCACTTT.

This clone was counted a single time. The junction does not match germline at one end; this may be a read error. The rearrangement joins TRBV7-9 to TRBJ1-2; D unclear. CDR1 is SEHNR and CDR2 is FQNEAQ in the germline V gene (reference sequence). This CDR3 has 12 residues. In nucleotides, the CDR3 is TGTGCCAGCAGCCCCGGAGACTCTGGCTTCACCTTC. This codes for CASSPGDSGFTF.

J is TRBJ2-1 and V is TRBV7-2; TRBD2 is a possible D gene (5 bases). V was cut by 3 bases and J by 8 bases, with 11 bases left in between. There are 13 residues in the CDR3. CDR1 and CDR2 from the germline V gene are SGHTA and FQGNSA. The CDR3 DNA sequence: TGTGCCAGCAGCTTCGTACGGGGAGATGAGCAGTTCTTC. Residues: CASSFVRGDEQFF.

This chain joins TRBV11-1 and TRBJ2-5, with 14 nucleotides matching TRBD2. Germline-derived CDR1 and CDR2 are SGHAT and FQDESV (reference sequence). Trimming at V came to 1 base and at J to 5 bases, leaving 6 bases not matched to a gene. The CDR3 sequence is 17 residues long. CDR3 amino acids: CASSLGLAGGLGETQYF. Written as DNA, the CDR3 is TGTGCCAGCAGCTTAGGACTAGCGGGGGGGCTGGGGGAGACCCAGTACTTC.

The V and J genes are TRBV19 and TRBJ2-1; 7 bases are shared with TRBD2. The CDR3 runs to 14 residues. V lost 4 bases, J lost 8 bases, and 8 bases stayed unmatched. In germline, CDR1 is LNHDA, CDR2 SQIVND (reference sequence). The CDR3 region has the DNA TGTGCCAGTAGTAAGTCCCTAGCGGTGGATGAGCAGTTCTTC. It yields the protein CASSKSLAVDEQFF.

V is TRBV4-2 and J is TRBJ2-1; TRBD2 aligns across 14 bases. Trimming cost V 1 base and J 4 bases; bases outside gene matches: 9. Looked up from germline, CDR1 is LGHNA and CDR2 is YNFKEQ. There are 19 residues in the CDR3. The CDR3 is CASSQGGLAGAGFYNEQFF. The CDR3 DNA follows: TGTGCCAGCAGCCAAGGGGGACTAGCGGGAGCGGGGTTTTACAATGAGCAGTTCTTC.

This clone qualifies as large. This chain joins TRBV19 and TRBJ1-3; D is possibly TRBD1 (5 bases). V shed 6 bases and J shed 7 bases, with 16 bases lying between them. Germline V gene lookup returns CDR1 LNHDA and CDR2 SQIVND (reference sequence). CDR3 size: 14 residues. The CDR3: CASSRDFRGNTIYF. The DNA of the CDR3 is TGTGCCAGTAGCCGGGACTTTAGGGGCAACACCATATATTTT.

Remarks on this clone: One junction end disagrees with the germline gene, perhaps due to a read error. The chain employs TRBV6-1 and TRBJ2-2, with 8 bases fitting TRBD1. Germline V gives CDR1 MNHNS, CDR2 SASEGT. The CDR3 totals 14 residues. CDR3 in amino acids: CASTKTGATAELFF. CDR3 coding DNA: TGTGCCAGCACTAAGACAGGGGCCACCGCGGAGCTGTTTTTT.

The chain uses TRBV2 and TRBJ2-7; 10 bases fit TRBD1. This CDR3 is built from 13 residues. The trim removed 8 bases at V and 2 bases at J, leaving 3 bases unmatched. Germline CDR1 SNHLY, CDR2 FYNNEI. The CDR3 protein is CASAGTGAYEQYF. CDR3 nucleotide sequence: TGTGCCAGCGCCGGGACAGGGGCCTACGAGCAGTACTTC.

The V gene is TRBV2, the J gene TRBJ2-1, with TRBD2 identical over 7 bases. The CDR3 is 16 residues long. Germline lookup yields CDR1 SNHLY and CDR2 FYNNEI. V was pared by 3 bases and J by 2 bases, with 7 bases of the junction left unmatched. The CDR3 DNA reads TGTGCCAGCAGTGAGCGGGGCGGGAGAACCTACAATGAGCAGTTCTTC. It specifies CASSERGGRTYNEQFF. The full variable domain, completed using reference TRBV2 and TRBJ2-1, is EPEVTQTPSHQVTQMGQEVILRCVPISNHLYFYWYRQILGQKVEFLVSFYNNEISEKSEIFDDQFSVERPDGSNFTLKIRSTKLEDSAMYFCASSERGGRTYNEQFFGPGTRLTVL.

The chain employs TRBV28 and TRBJ2-2; 7 bases are a match to TRBD1. CDR3 length: 17 amino acids. The germline V gene has CDR1 MDHEN and CDR2 SYDVKM. J was trimmed by 1 base and V by 5 bases; bases with no gene match: 10. The CDR3 DNA reads TGTGCCAGCAGTCCTCTCCGCGCAGGGGGGAACACCGGGGAGCTGTTTTTT. It is translated as CASSPLRAGGNTGELFF.

Comments on this clone: Germline and junction disagree at one end, which may indicate a read error. The chain employs TRBV7-7 and TRBJ1-1; TRBD1 agrees at 9 bases. The germline V gene has CDR1 SSHAT and CDR2 FNYEAQ (reference sequence). The CDR3 consists of 13 residues. The CDR3: CASSSQQGAEAFF. CDR3 DNA sequence: TGTGCTAGCAGCTCCCAACAGGGGGCCGAAGCTTTCTTT. Full variable domain (missing parts from reference TRBV7-7 and TRBJ1-1): GAGVSQSPRYKVTKRGQDVTLRCDPISSHATLYWYQQALGQGPEFLTYFNYEAQPDKSGLPSDRFSAERPEGSISTLTIQRTEQRDSAMYRCASSSQQGAEAFFGQGTRLTVV.

This clone was counted between two and nine times. V gene TRBV5-1 combines with J gene TRBJ2-3; 9 bases are shared with TRBD2. The V segment lost 0 bases and the J segment 5 bases; nucleotides outside the gene matches: 7. The CDR3 runs 16 residues. The germline V gene encodes CDR1 SGHRS and CDR2 YFSETQ. This CDR3 is CASSLAPAGGVDTQYF. The CDR3 region has the DNA TGCGCCAGCAGCTTGGCCCCAGCGGGGGGAGTAGATACGCAGTATTTT. Full variable domain (rest looked up from reference TRBV5-1 and TRBJ2-3): KAGVTQTPRYLIKTRGQQVTLSCSPISGHRSVSWYQQTPGQGLQFLFEYFSETQRNKGNFPGRFSGRQFSNSRSEMNVSTLELGDSALYLCASSLAPAGGVDTQYFGPGTRLTVL.

The rearrangement uses TRBV10-3 and TRBJ2-1; D may be TRBD1 (6 bases). Germline values: CDR1 ENHRY, CDR2 SYGVKD. The CDR3 extends over 14 amino acids. Trimming cost V 6 bases and J 2 bases, with 11 bases left between them. The CDR3 bases are TGTGCCATCAGGAACAGGGCTACCTACAATGAGCAGTTCTTC. It encodes CAIRNRATYNEQFF.

This clone has only a few counts. The chain is built from TRBV5-5 and TRBJ2-1; 8 bases match TRBD2. The V segment lost 9 bases and the J segment 5 bases; nucleotides outside the gene matches: 10. The CDR3 loop spans 14 amino acids. Looked up from germline, CDR1 is SGHKS and CDR2 is YYEKEE (reference sequence). This chain's CDR3 is CATTRTSTDNEQFF. CDR3 in DNA: TGTGCCACCACCCGGACTAGCACCGACAATGAGCAGTTCTTC. Based on the CDR3 plus reference TRBV5-5 and TRBJ2-1, the full variable domain is DAGVTQSPTHLIKTRGQQVTLRCSPISGHKSVSWYQQVLGQGPQFIFQYYEKEERGRGNFPDRFSARQFPNYSSELNVNALLLGDSALYLCATTRTSTDNEQFFGPGTRLTVL.

This rearrangement joins TRBV5-6 to TRBJ1-2; tentative D call: TRBD1 (5 bases). This CDR3 is 15 amino acids long. Trimming shortened V by 4 bases and J by 2 bases, and 15 bases separated the two germline ends. Germline CDR1 and CDR2: SGHDT and YYEEEE. CDR3 loop: CASSPSSQGNYGYTF. In DNA form, the CDR3 reads TGTGCCAGCAGCCCATCATCCCAGGGCAACTATGGCTACACCTTC.

The genes are TRBV2 and TRBJ2-2, with 10 bases fitting TRBD2. J was trimmed by 6 bases and V by 2 bases; bases with no gene match: 3. The CDR3 extends over 15 amino acids. Germline V gives CDR1 SNHLY, CDR2 FYNNEI. The CDR3 sequence: CASSEFSGRPGELFF. As DNA, the CDR3 is TGTGCCAGCAGTGAATTTAGCGGGAGGCCCGGGGAGCTGTTTTTT.

The rearrangement joins TRBV6-1 to TRBJ1-2, with D perhaps TRBD1 (5 bases). Germline lookup yields CDR1 MNHNS and CDR2 SASEGT. This CDR3 has 16 residues. Deletions cut 2 bases from V and 0 bases from J, with 13 bases between. The CDR3 here is CASSESKGRTNYGYTF. The CDR3 DNA follows: TGTGCCAGCAGTGAATCCAAGGGGCGGACTAACTATGGCTACACCTTC.

This chain connects TRBV10-3 to TRBJ2-5; 10 bases are a match to TRBD2. The germline CDR1 and CDR2 sequences are ENHRY and SYGVKD. V was pared by 8 bases and J by 5 bases, with 8 bases of the junction left unmatched. There are 14 residues in the CDR3. The CDR3 spells CAIAGTSDSETQYF. The DNA of the CDR3 is TGTGCCATCGCCGGGACTAGCGATTCTGAGACCCAGTACTTC.